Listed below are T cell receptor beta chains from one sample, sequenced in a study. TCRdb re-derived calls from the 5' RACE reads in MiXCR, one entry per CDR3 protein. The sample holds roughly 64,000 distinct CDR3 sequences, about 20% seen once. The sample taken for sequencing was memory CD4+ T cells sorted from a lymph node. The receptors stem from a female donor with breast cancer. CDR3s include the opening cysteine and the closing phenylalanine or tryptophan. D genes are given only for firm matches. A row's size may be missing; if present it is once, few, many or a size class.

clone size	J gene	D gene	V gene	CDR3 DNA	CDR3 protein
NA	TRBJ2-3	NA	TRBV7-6	TGTGCCAGCAGCGGAGGACTTTCATACGGGCAGTATTTT	CASSGGLSYGQYF
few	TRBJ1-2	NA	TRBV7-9	TGTGCCAGCAGCGCAACGACAGCTAACTATGGCTACACCTTC	CASSATTANYGYTF
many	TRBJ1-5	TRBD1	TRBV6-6	TGTGCCAGCAGTTACTTAACAGGGGTGAATCAGCCCCAGCATTTT	CASSYLTGVNQPQHF
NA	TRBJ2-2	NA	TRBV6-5	TGTGCCAGCAGTTACTCTCGGGGTTCCGTCAGGGCCGGGGAGCTGTTTTTT	CASSYSRGSVRAGELFF
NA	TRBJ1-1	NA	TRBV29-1	TGCAGCGTTGAGTCACAGCAGAACACTGAAGCTTTCTTT	CSVESQQNTEAFF
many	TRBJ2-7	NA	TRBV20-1	TGCAGTGCTAGGTTTCAGGAGGGCTACGAGCAGTACTTC	CSARFQEGYEQYF
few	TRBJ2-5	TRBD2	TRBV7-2	TGTGCCAGCAGCCCCGGGACTAGCGGGGTTCAAGAGACCCAGTACTTC	CASSPGTSGVQETQYF
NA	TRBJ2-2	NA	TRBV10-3	TGTGCCATCAGTGAAAGGGGGAGGAACGCCGGGGAGCTGTTTTTT	CAISERGRNAGELFF
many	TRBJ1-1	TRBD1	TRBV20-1	TGCAGTGCCGGGCAGGGGGGAACTGAAGCTTTCTTT	CSAGQGGTEAFF
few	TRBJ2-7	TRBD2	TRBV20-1	TGCAGTGCTAGTGGCGGGAGGGTGCGAGAGCAGTACTTC	CSASGGRVREQYF
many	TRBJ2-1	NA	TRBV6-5	TGTGCCAGCAGTTACTCGCATCCCCCAGAAAACAATGAGCAGTTCTTC	CASSYSHPPENNEQFF
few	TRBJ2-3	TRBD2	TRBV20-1	TGCAGTGCTAGCCCGGGACTAGCGGGAATAGATACGCAGTATTTT	CSASPGLAGIDTQYF
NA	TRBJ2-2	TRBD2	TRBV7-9	TGTGCCAGCGGGGGACTAGCGACTAACACCGGGGAGCTGTTTTTT	CASGGLATNTGELFF
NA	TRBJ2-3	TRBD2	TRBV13	TGTGCCAGCAGCTTCGGGAGGGCGGGAGATACGCAGTATTTT	CASSFGRAGDTQYF
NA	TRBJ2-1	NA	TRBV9	TGTGCCAGCAGTGCCGCCGGGGGCAATTACAATGAGCAGTTCTTC	CASSAAGGNYNEQFF
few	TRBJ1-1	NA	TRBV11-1	TGTGCCAGCAGCTTGCGCCCGACCACGGGGCGTGAAGCTTTCTTT	CASSLRPTTGREAFF
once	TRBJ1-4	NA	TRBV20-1	TGCAGTGCTAGAGGATTAGGGGATCAATCGAGTAATGAAAAACTGTTTTTT	CSARGLGDQSSNEKLFF
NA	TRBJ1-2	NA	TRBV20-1	TGCAGTGCTAGAGATCGGGGGTTCAGTGGCTACACCTTC	CSARDRGFSGYTF
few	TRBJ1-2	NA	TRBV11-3	TGTGCCAGCAGCTCCCACCGCTATGGCTACACCTTC	CASSSHRYGYTF
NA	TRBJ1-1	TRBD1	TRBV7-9	TGTGCCAGCAGCCTCGGGGCAGGGGGCGGAACTGAAGCTGTCTTT	CASSLGAGGGTEAVF
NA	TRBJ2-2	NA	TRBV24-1	TGTGCCGTCGGACAGTACACCGGGGAGCTGTTTTTT	CAVGQYTGELFF
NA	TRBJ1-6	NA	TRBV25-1	TGTGCCAGCAGTGTTCAGGATTCACCCCTCCACTTT	CASSVQDSPLHF
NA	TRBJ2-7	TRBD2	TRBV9	TGTGCCAGCAGCGTAGGACTAGCGTCCTCCTACGAGCAGTACTTC	CASSVGLASSYEQYF
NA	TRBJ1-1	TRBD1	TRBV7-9	TGTGCCAGCAGCCTCGGGGCAGGGGGCGGAACTGAAGCTTTCTTT	CASSLGAGGGTEAFF
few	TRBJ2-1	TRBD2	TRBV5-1	TGCGCCAGCAGCTTGGCGACGGTGGGGACTACGAATGAGCAGTTCTTC	CASSLATVGTTNEQFF
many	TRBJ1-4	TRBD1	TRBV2	TGTGCCAGCAGTAACACCGGGACAGTCAATGAAAAACTGTTTTTT	CASSNTGTVNEKLFF
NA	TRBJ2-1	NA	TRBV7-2	TGTGCCAGCAGCTTAGTAGTAGAGCAGTTCTTC	CASSLVVEQFF
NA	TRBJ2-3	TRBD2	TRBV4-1	TGCGCCAGCAGCCAATCGGAGCGGGGGACAGATACGCAGTATTTT	CASSQSERGTDTQYF
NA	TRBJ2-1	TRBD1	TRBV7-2	TGTGCCAGCAGCGCCTGGGACAGGGGAGGGGATGAGCAGTTCTTC	CASSAWDRGGDEQFF
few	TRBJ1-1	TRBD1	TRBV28	TGTGCCAGCACCCCTTCAGGGGGGGGGAACACTGAAGCTTTCTTT	CASTPSGGGNTEAFF
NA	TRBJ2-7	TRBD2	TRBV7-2	TGTGCCAGCGGCGGACTAGCGGCTTACGAGCAGTACTTC	CASGGLAAYEQYF
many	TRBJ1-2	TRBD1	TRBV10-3	TGTGCCATCAGTGCGGACAGGGCCTATGGCTACACCTTC	CAISADRAYGYTF